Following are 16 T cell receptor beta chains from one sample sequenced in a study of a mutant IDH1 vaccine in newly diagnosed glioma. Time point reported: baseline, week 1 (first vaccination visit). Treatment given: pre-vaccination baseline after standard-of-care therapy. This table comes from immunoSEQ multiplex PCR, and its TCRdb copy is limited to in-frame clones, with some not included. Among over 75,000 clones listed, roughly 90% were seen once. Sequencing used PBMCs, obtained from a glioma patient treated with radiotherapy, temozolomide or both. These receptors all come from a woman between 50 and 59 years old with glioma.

Here the CDR3 reads CASSPGGTPDTGELFF. The CDR3 nucleotides read TGTGCCAGCAGTCCCGGGGGGACCCCCGACACCGGGGAGCTGTTTTTT. J is TRBJ2-2 and V is TRBV28, with TRBD2 matching 7 bases. V trimming: 5 bases; J trimming: 3 bases; junction bases outside the gene matches: 9. Germline V gene data show CDR1 as MDHEN and CDR2 as SYDVKM. CDR3 size: 16 residues.

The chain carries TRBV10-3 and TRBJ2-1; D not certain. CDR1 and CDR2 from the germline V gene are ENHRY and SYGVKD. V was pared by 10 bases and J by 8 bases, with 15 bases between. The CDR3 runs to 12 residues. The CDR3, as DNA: TGTGCCACCTCTACGCGTATTGATGAGCAGTTCTTC. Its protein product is CATSTRIDEQFF.

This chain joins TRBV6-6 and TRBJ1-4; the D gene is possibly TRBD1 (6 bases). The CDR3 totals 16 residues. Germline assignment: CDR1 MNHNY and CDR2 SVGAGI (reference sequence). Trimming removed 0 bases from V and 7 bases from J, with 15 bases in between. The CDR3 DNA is TGTGCCAGCAGTTACTCGAAGGGGGGCAGGGGTGAAAAACTGTTTTTT. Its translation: CASSYSKGGRGEKLFF.

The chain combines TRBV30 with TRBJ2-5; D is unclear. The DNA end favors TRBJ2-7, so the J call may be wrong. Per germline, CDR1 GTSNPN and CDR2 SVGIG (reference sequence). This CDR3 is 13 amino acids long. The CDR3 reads CAWMSGYSYEQYF. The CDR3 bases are TGTGCCTGGATGAGTGGTTACTCCTACGAGCAGTACTTC.

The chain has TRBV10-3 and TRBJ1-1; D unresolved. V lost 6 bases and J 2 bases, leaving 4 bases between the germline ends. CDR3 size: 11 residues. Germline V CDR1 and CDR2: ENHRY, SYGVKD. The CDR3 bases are TGTGCCATCAGGGATAACACTGAAGCTTTCTTT. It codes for CAIRDNTEAFF.

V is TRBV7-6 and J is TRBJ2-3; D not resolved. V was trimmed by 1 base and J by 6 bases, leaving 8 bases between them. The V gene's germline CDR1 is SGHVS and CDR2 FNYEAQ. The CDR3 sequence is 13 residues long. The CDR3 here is CASSLEVRDTQYF. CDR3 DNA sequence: TGTGCCAGCAGCTTAGAGGTCAGGGATACGCAGTATTTT.

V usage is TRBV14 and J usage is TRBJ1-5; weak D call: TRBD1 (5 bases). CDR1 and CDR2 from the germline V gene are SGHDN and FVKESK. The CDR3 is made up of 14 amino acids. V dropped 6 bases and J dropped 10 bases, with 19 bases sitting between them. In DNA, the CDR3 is TGTGCCAGCAGTGATCTTGGGGCGGCAGGCCCCCAGCATTTT. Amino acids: CASSDLGAAGPQHF.

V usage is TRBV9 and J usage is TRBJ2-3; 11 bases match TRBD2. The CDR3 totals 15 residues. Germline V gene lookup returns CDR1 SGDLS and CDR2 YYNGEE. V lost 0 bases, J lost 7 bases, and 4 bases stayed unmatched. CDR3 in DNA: TGTGCCAGCAGCGTAGCACTAGCGGGAGTTAATACGCAGTATTTT. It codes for CASSVALAGVNTQYF.

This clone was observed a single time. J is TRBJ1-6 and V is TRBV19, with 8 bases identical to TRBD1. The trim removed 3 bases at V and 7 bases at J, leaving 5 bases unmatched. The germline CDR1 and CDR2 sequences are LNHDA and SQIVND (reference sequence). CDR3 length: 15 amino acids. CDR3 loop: CASSIRNRGNSPLHF. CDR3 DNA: TGTGCCAGTAGTATTCGGAACAGGGGGAATTCACCCCTCCACTTT. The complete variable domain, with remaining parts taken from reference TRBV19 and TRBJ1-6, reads DGGITQSPKYLFRKEGQNVTLSCEQNLNHDAMYWYRQDPGQGLRLIYYSQIVNDFQKGDIAEGYSVSREKKESFPLTVTSAQKNPTAFYLCASSIRNRGNSPLHFGNGTRLTVT.

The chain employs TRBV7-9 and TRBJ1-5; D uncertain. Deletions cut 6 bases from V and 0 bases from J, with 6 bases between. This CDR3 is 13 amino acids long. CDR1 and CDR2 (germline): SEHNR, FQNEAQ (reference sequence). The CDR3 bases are TGTGCCAGCAGTGACTATAGCAATCAGCCCCAGCATTTT. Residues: CASSDYSNQPQHF.

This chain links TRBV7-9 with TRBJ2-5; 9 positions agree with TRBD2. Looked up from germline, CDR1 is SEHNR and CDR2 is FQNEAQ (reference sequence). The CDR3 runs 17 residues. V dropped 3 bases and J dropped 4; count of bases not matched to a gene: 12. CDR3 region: CASSLGGLARPSETQYF. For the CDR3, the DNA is TGTGCCAGCAGCTTGGGGGGACTAGCCCGGCCCTCAGAGACCCAGTACTTC.

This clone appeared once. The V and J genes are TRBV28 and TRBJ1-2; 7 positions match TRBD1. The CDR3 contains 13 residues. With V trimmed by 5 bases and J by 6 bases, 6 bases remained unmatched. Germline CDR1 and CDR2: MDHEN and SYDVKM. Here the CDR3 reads CASSPDRLDGYTF. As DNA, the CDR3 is TGTGCCAGCAGTCCGGACAGGTTGGATGGCTACACCTTC.

CDR3 protein: CASSQDVGTFPNTEAFF. The CDR3 region has the DNA TGTGCCAGCAGCCAAGATGTTGGGACCTTCCCGAACACTGAAGCTTTCTTT. The rearrangement links TRBV4-2 to TRBJ1-1; D possibly corresponds to TRBD1 (5 bases). This CDR3 comprises 17 residues. The germline CDR1 and CDR2 sequences are LGHNA and YNFKEQ. The V end lost 0 bases, the J end lost 1 base, and 15 bases lay between the germline ends.

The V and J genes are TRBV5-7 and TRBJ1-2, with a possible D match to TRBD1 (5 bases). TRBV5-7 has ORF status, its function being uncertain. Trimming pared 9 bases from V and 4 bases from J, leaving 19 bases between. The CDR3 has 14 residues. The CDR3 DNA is TGTGCCACACCCCGGCGAACAGGATCCTATGGCTACACCTTC. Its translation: CATPRRTGSYGYTF.

The CDR3 reads CAISESGKQETQYF. CDR3 nucleotide sequence: TGTGCCATCAGTGAGTCCGGCAAACAAGAGACCCAGTACTTC. The chain combines TRBV10-3 with TRBJ2-5; D is ambiguous. CDR1 ENHRY and CDR2 SYGVKD come from the germline V gene. Trimming pared 0 bases from V and 2 bases from J, leaving 7 bases between. The CDR3 is 14 amino acids.

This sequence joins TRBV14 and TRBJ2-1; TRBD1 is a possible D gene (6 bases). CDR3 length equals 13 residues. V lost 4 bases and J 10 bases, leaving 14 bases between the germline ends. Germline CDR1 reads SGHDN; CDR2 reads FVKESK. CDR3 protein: CASSLDRRREQFF. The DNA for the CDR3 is TGTGCCAGCAGCCTTGACAGGCGGAGGGAGCAGTTCTTC.